The 13 T cell receptor beta chains given below trace back to one sample, sequenced in a study of T-cell reconstitution after alpha-beta-depleted transplantation in children. Unique molecular identifiers featured in how the TCRbeta library was prepared. One entry per CDR3 protein, called by TCRdb with MiXCR from the PCR reads. The sample yields about 610,000 distinct CDR3 sequences, roughly 10% seen once. Sequenced here: PBMCs from the stem cell graft donor, sampled from the stem cell graft. Source of these receptors: a human donor who donated a stem cell graft to a child with acute myeloid leukemia.

This clonotype was seen a handful of times. The chain has TRBV20-1 and TRBJ1-5, with D uncertain. The germline V gene encodes CDR1 DFQATT and CDR2 SNEGSKA (reference sequence). The CDR3 is made up of 13 amino acids. Trimming pared 3 bases from V and 2 bases from J, leaving 8 bases between. The CDR3 DNA reads as TGCAGTGCTAGGGGGTTGGGCAATCAGCCCCAGCATTTT. Its translation: CSARGLGNQPQHF.

The table lists this clonotype with many counts. The genes are TRBV24-1 and TRBJ2-3; maybe TRBD2 (6 bases). The CDR3 sequence is 15 residues long. Trimming shortened V by 4 bases and J by 4 bases, and 14 bases separated the two germline ends. Germline CDR1 KGHDR, CDR2 SFDVKD. The CDR3 sequence: CATSDYRDSPDTQYF. CDR3 bases: TGTGCCACCAGTGACTACCGGGACTCCCCAGATACGCAGTATTTT.

There are a few counts of this clonotype. The chain is built from TRBV18 and TRBJ2-1, with 7 bases aligning to TRBD2. After removal of 1 base from V and 8 bases from J, the junction contained 5 bases not matched to a gene. CDR1 is KGHSH, CDR2 LQKENI, per germline. CDR3 length equals 14 residues. CDR3 sequence reads: CASSPLLRGDEQFF. The CDR3 coding sequence is TGTGCCAGCTCACCACTACTTCGGGGGGATGAGCAGTTCTTC.

This clonotype was seen a handful of times. The chain has TRBV10-3 and TRBJ2-3; 11 nucleotides match TRBD2. From germline, CDR1 is ENHRY and CDR2 SYGVKD. With V trimmed by 3 bases and J by 2 bases, 10 bases remained unmatched. CDR3 length equals 18 residues. CDR3 sequence reads: CAISDPRGLAEITDTQYF. DNA for the CDR3: TGTGCCATCAGTGACCCCCGGGGACTAGCGGAGATCACAGATACGCAGTATTTT.

The chain has TRBV6-1 and TRBJ1-2; 8 bases are shared with TRBD1. Germline CDR1 reads MNHNS; CDR2 reads SASEGT. CDR3 length: 12 amino acids. V shed 3 bases and J 8 bases; nucleotides not matched to a gene: 2. CDR3 protein: CASSDGTGGYTF. CDR3 in DNA: TGTGCCAGCAGTGACGGGACAGGCGGCTACACCTTC.

This clonotype was counted a few times. This chain joins TRBV20-1 and TRBJ1-5; D gene uncertain. The germline CDR1 and CDR2 sequences are DFQATT and SNEGSKA (reference sequence). V lost 1 base and J 5 bases, leaving 3 bases between the germline ends. The CDR3 totals 11 residues. For the CDR3, the DNA is TGCAGTGCTAGAGGATATCAGCCCCAGCATTTT. It specifies CSARGYQPQHF.

This chain connects TRBV3-1 to TRBJ1-4; the D gene is possibly TRBD1 (5 bases). Germline V CDR1 and CDR2: LGHDT, YNNKEL (reference sequence). V dropped 6 bases and J dropped 3 bases, with 14 bases sitting between them. This CDR3 is 15 amino acids long. The DNA of the CDR3 is TGTGCCAGCAGACCCTTAGGGACGGCTAATGAAAAACTGTTTTTT. It codes for CASRPLGTANEKLFF.

Only a few counts were recorded for this clonotype. The chain recombines TRBV20-1 with TRBJ2-5; no clear D. From germline, CDR1 is DFQATT and CDR2 SNEGSKA (reference sequence). This CDR3 is built from 12 residues. The germline V and J ends were trimmed by 3 bases and 5 bases, with 10 bases remaining between them. The CDR3 loop is CSASGVAETQYF. The CDR3 nucleotides read TGCAGTGCTAGTGGGGTCGCGGAGACCCAGTACTTC.

This clonotype appeared many times. The chain couples TRBV7-2 to TRBJ2-3, with D perhaps matching TRBD2 (6 bases). Germline values: CDR1 SGHTA, CDR2 FQGNSA. The ends were cut back, 2 bases at V and 7 bases at J, with 13 bases in the middle. The CDR3 sequence is 14 residues long. The DNA for the CDR3 is TGTGCCAGCAGCTTATGGGGGGTCGAAAATACGCAGTATTTT. Protein: CASSLWGVENTQYF.

As to this clonotype: Given a much more abundant clone one base away, this may be a read error. The CDR3 DNA reads TGCGCCAGCAGCTTGTGGGACAGGGCTCCCATGGGCACAGATACGCAGTATTTT. Translated, it gives CASSLWDRAPMGTDTQYF. This chain connects TRBV5-1 to TRBJ2-3; 9 nucleotides align to TRBD1. This CDR3 is 18 amino acids long. The J segment lost 1 base and the V segment lost 1 base, leaving 10 bases of the junction unmatched. Per the germline V gene, CDR1 is SGHRS and CDR2 is YFSETQ.

This clonotype was counted many times. The rearrangement uses TRBV7-9 and TRBJ2-7; TRBD1 might be the D (6 bases). V was pared by 0 bases and J by 0 bases, with 12 bases between. The CDR3 is made up of 16 amino acids. Per the germline V gene, CDR1 is SEHNR and CDR2 is FQNEAQ (reference sequence). The CDR3 here is CASSLATGTSSYEQYF. The DNA of the CDR3 is TGTGCCAGCAGCTTAGCGACAGGTACAAGCTCCTACGAGCAGTACTTC. The full variable domain, in which reference TRBV7-9 and TRBJ2-7 provide the parts outside the CDR3, is DTGVSQNPRHKITKRGQNVTFRCDPISEHNRLYWYRQTLGQGPEFLTYFQNEAQLEKSRLLSDRFSAERPKGSFSTLEIQRTEQGDSAMYLCASSLATGTSSYEQYFGPGTRLTVT.

This clonotype showed up just a few times. CDR3 sequence: CASSYATGPSAGNTIYF. CDR3 DNA: TGTGCCAGCAGTTACGCTACAGGGCCCTCCGCTGGAAACACCATATATTTT. The rearrangement joins TRBV6-5 to TRBJ1-3, with D possibly being TRBD1 (6 bases). The CDR3 consists of 17 residues. V was pared by 2 bases and J by 2 bases, with 16 bases between. Germline assignment: CDR1 MNHEY and CDR2 SVGAGI.

This CDR3 is CASSWEGNQPQHF. The CDR3 bases are TGCGCCAGCAGCTGGGAGGGAAATCAGCCCCAGCATTTT. The V gene is TRBV5-1, the J gene TRBJ1-5; no clear D gene. Germline-derived CDR1 and CDR2 are SGHRS and YFSETQ. The CDR3 runs to 13 residues. Trimming took off 3 bases at V and 4 bases at J, with 8 bases between the two ends.